This T cell receptor (beta chain) was retrieved from a study of T cells in Graves' hyperthyroidism and ophthalmopathy. With V trimmed by 2 bases and J by 2 bases, 15 bases remained unmatched. The germline V gene encodes CDR1 SGHAT and CDR2 FQNNGV. The CDR3 is 20 amino acids. The PBMCs were taken from around 10 ml of fresh peripheral blood. At least ten counts were recorded for this clonotype. Amplified TCR beta CDR3 regions came from RNA transcripts. HTBI primers drove first-round RT-PCR of the TCR CDR3. TCRdb fed the multiplex PCR reads into MiXCR, producing one record per CDR3 protein. The table has more than 500,000 distinct CDR3 sequences, approximately 16% seen once.

The sample consisted of blood. The chain uses TRBV11-2 and TRBJ2-3; 11 bases agree with TRBD2. This clonotype originated in a young woman with Graves' ophthalmopathy. CDR3 nucleotide sequence: TGTGCCAGCAGCTTATTTGGGACGGATAGACTAGCGGGGATCACAGATACGCAGTATTTT. It yields the protein CASSLFGTDRLAGITDTQYF.